This is a list of T cell receptor beta chains from one sample in a study of cytomegalovirus exposure and HLA in healthy donors. Here immunoSEQ multiplex PCR was the method, and the copy in TCRdb shows in-frame clones only, minus some. The sample lists about 130,000 clones, about 15% occurring once. The sequencing input was PBMCs. The receptors here all came from a female donor in good health and CMV-seropositive. The CDR3 runs from the conserved cysteine through the conserved F or W. The D gene is left open where the match is weak. Part of the rows lack a size; the others show once, few, many or a class for expanded clones.

D gene: TRBD1; V gene: TRBV5-1; clone size: few; J gene: TRBJ2-2; CDR3 DNA: TGCGCCAGCAGCCGAACCCACGCCGGGACAGGGCCCACCGGGGAGCTGTTTTTT; CDR3 protein: CASSRTHAGTGPTGELFF
D gene: TRBD1; V gene: TRBV5-8; clone size: few; J gene: TRBJ1-1; CDR3 DNA: TGTGCCAGCAGCGCGGGGGACAGGGCGAACACTGAAGCTTTCTTT; CDR3 protein: CASSAGDRANTEAFF
D gene: TRBD1; V gene: TRBV5-1; clone size: NA; J gene: TRBJ1-1; CDR3 DNA: TGCGCCAGCAGCTTGGCCCGAGGACAGGGCCCCACTGAAGCTTTCTTT; CDR3 protein: CASSLARGQGPTEAFF
D gene: NA; V gene: TRBV4-3; clone size: few; J gene: TRBJ1-5; CDR3 DNA: TGCGCCAGCAGCCAAGAATGGACAGATGGTTTAAGTCAGCCCCAGCATTTT; CDR3 protein: CASSQEWTDGLSQPQHF
D gene: NA; V gene: TRBV4-3; clone size: NA; J gene: TRBJ1-2; CDR3 DNA: TGCGCCAGCAGCCAAGATTTTGGGCAGCAGGGGTCCTTC; CDR3 protein: CASSQDFGQQGSF
D gene: TRBD1; V gene: TRBV6-5; clone size: NA; J gene: TRBJ2-7; CDR3 DNA: TGTGCCAGCAGTTACTCCCAGGACAGGGGACGGGAGCAGTACTTC; CDR3 protein: CASSYSQDRGREQYF
D gene: NA; V gene: TRBV4-3; clone size: NA; J gene: TRBJ2-7; CDR3 DNA: TGCGCCAGCAGCCAAGATTTAGGACACTCTACCTACGAGCAGTACTTC; CDR3 protein: CASSQDLGHSTYEQYF
D gene: TRBD2; V gene: TRBV7-2; clone size: NA; J gene: TRBJ2-7; CDR3 DNA: TGTGCCAGCAGCCTAGGACTAGCGGGTACCTACGAGCAGTACTTC; CDR3 protein: CASSLGLAGTYEQYF
D gene: NA; V gene: TRBV28; clone size: NA; J gene: TRBJ1-2; CDR3 DNA: TGTGCCAGCAGTTTATTGGGCCCCACTAGGGGCTACACCTTC; CDR3 protein: CASSLLGPTRGYTF
D gene: TRBD1; V gene: TRBV6-1; clone size: few; J gene: TRBJ1-1; CDR3 DNA: TGTGCCAGCAGTGAAGTCCCTACAGGGGGCACTGAAGCTTTCTTT; CDR3 protein: CASSEVPTGGTEAFF
D gene: TRBD1; V gene: TRBV6-5; clone size: few; J gene: TRBJ1-1; CDR3 DNA: TGTGCCAGCAGTTATAGGGGGCCCGTAATCACTGAAGCTTTCTTT; CDR3 protein: CASSYRGPVITEAFF
D gene: NA; V gene: TRBV4-1; clone size: few; J gene: TRBJ2-3; CDR3 DNA: TGCGCCAGCAGCCAAGTTAACACAGATACGCAGTATTTT; CDR3 protein: CASSQVNTDTQYF
D gene: NA; V gene: TRBV5-1; clone size: few; J gene: TRBJ2-2; CDR3 DNA: TGCGCCAGCAGCAAACAGGGTATGAGCACCGGGGAGCTGTTTTTT; CDR3 protein: CASSKQGMSTGELFF
D gene: TRBD2; V gene: TRBV4-3; clone size: NA; J gene: TRBJ2-2; CDR3 DNA: TGCGCCAGCAGCGGGGTAGGGACTAGCGGCACCGGGGAGCTGTTTTTT; CDR3 protein: CASSGVGTSGTGELFF
D gene: NA; V gene: TRBV4-2; clone size: NA; J gene: TRBJ2-7; CDR3 DNA: TGTGCCAGCAGCCAGGTTATTGGGCAAATCTACGAGCAGTACTTC; CDR3 protein: CASSQVIGQIYEQYF
D gene: TRBD1; V gene: TRBV7-7; clone size: few; J gene: TRBJ2-7; CDR3 DNA: TGTGCCAGCAGCCGTGGACAGGGGCACACTTATCCCGAATACGAGCAGTACTTC; CDR3 protein: CASSRGQGHTYPEYEQYF
D gene: TRBD1; V gene: TRBV6-5; clone size: few; J gene: TRBJ2-7; CDR3 DNA: TGTGCCAGCAAAACCGGACAGGGGATTTACGAGCAGTACTTC; CDR3 protein: CASKTGQGIYEQYF
D gene: TRBD1; V gene: TRBV28; clone size: NA; J gene: TRBJ1-5; CDR3 DNA: TGTGCCAGCAGGCCGACAGGGCCGCGCAATCAGCCCCAGCATTTT; CDR3 protein: CASRPTGPRNQPQHF
D gene: NA; V gene: TRBV18; clone size: NA; J gene: TRBJ1-2; CDR3 DNA: TGTGCCAGCTCACCTTCGGGGGGCGGCTATGGCTACACCTTC; CDR3 protein: CASSPSGGGYGYTF
D gene: NA; V gene: TRBV30; clone size: few; J gene: TRBJ1-2; CDR3 DNA: TGTGCCTGGGGACTTCGAAACGGGGGTACCAACTATGGCTACACCTTC; CDR3 protein: CAWGLRNGGTNYGYTF
D gene: TRBD2; V gene: TRBV4-2; clone size: few; J gene: TRBJ2-2; CDR3 DNA: TGTGCCAGCAGCCATACCTACAGCGGGGGGGCCGGGGAGCTGTTTTTT; CDR3 protein: CASSHTYSGGAGELFF
D gene: TRBD1; V gene: TRBV7-9; clone size: few; J gene: TRBJ1-6; CDR3 DNA: TGTGCCAGCAGCCTCCGGGACAGTCATTCACCCCTCCACTTT; CDR3 protein: CASSLRDSHSPLHF
D gene: NA; V gene: TRBV7-6; clone size: NA; J gene: TRBJ1-1; CDR3 DNA: TGTGCCAGCAGCTTAGGTGCCGCCCGGGACACTGAAGCTTTCTTT; CDR3 protein: CASSLGAARDTEAFF
D gene: NA; V gene: TRBV4-2; clone size: NA; J gene: TRBJ2-3; CDR3 DNA: TGTGCCAGCAGCCAAGACCCCGCGGCCACAGATACGCAGTATTTT; CDR3 protein: CASSQDPAATDTQYF
D gene: TRBD2; V gene: TRBV4-2; clone size: few; J gene: TRBJ2-7; CDR3 DNA: TGTGCCAGCAGCCAAGCGGGGGGGCCTTCCCACGAGCAGTACTTC; CDR3 protein: CASSQAGGPSHEQYF
D gene: TRBD1; V gene: TRBV27; clone size: few; J gene: TRBJ2-1; CDR3 DNA: TGTGCCAGCAAACCTATTATGGGGACAGGGCACAATGAGCAGTTCTTC; CDR3 protein: CASKPIMGTGHNEQFF
D gene: TRBD2; V gene: TRBV10-3; clone size: NA; J gene: TRBJ2-7; CDR3 DNA: TGTGCCATCAGTGAGGGGGGACTAGCGGGAGGAGATTCCTACGAGCAGTACTTC; CDR3 protein: CAISEGGLAGGDSYEQYF
D gene: TRBD1; V gene: TRBV10-3; clone size: few; J gene: TRBJ1-1; CDR3 DNA: TGTGCCATCAGTGAATTTTTGGACAGGGTGACTGAAGCTTTCTTT; CDR3 protein: CAISEFLDRVTEAFF
D gene: NA; V gene: TRBV30; clone size: NA; J gene: TRBJ2-3; CDR3 DNA: TGTGCCTGGAGTGTAATGGGGCCCGATACGCAGTATTTT; CDR3 protein: CAWSVMGPDTQYF
D gene: NA; V gene: TRBV12-5; clone size: NA; J gene: TRBJ1-3; CDR3 DNA: TGTGCTAGTGGTTGGACAGCTGGAAACACCATATATTTT; CDR3 protein: CASGWTAGNTIYF
D gene: TRBD2; V gene: TRBV6-6; clone size: NA; J gene: TRBJ2-1; CDR3 DNA: TGTGCCAGCATAGCGGGGGGGATCAATGAGCAGTTCTTC; CDR3 protein: CASIAGGINEQFF
D gene: TRBD1; V gene: TRBV4-1; clone size: NA; J gene: TRBJ1-2; CDR3 DNA: TGCGCCAGCAGCCAAGTTGACAGGGGGCATGGCTACACCTTC; CDR3 protein: CASSQVDRGHGYTF
D gene: TRBD1; V gene: TRBV28; clone size: NA; J gene: TRBJ2-7; CDR3 DNA: TGTGCCAGCACCTTCGGGACAGGTTCGGGCGAGCAGTACTTC; CDR3 protein: CASTFGTGSGEQYF
D gene: NA; V gene: TRBV19; clone size: few; J gene: TRBJ1-2; CDR3 DNA: TGTGCCAGTAGTATAAGTTGGGGCGGCAGCCTCTATGGCTACACCTTC; CDR3 protein: CASSISWGGSLYGYTF
D gene: NA; V gene: TRBV28; clone size: few; J gene: TRBJ1-4; CDR3 DNA: TGTGCCAGCAGTGCCGGACCGAGAGCCTTAGGGGATGAAAAACTGTTTTTT; CDR3 protein: CASSAGPRALGDEKLFF
D gene: NA; V gene: TRBV18; clone size: NA; J gene: TRBJ2-5; CDR3 DNA: TGTGCCAGCTCACCTTTCGGAGGTCAAGAGACCCAGTACTTC; CDR3 protein: CASSPFGGQETQYF
D gene: NA; V gene: TRBV18; clone size: few; J gene: TRBJ1-1; CDR3 DNA: TGTGCCAGCTCTTCAAGGGGGATTCCGGACACTGAAGCTTTCTTT; CDR3 protein: CASSSRGIPDTEAFF
D gene: NA; V gene: TRBV2; clone size: few; J gene: TRBJ1-1; CDR3 DNA: TGTGCCAGCAGTGAATTACAGCAGAACACTGAAGCTTTCTTT; CDR3 protein: CASSELQQNTEAFF
D gene: NA; V gene: TRBV7-9; clone size: NA; J gene: TRBJ1-1; CDR3 DNA: TGTGCCAGCTCTCTCTCTAAAAACACTGAAGCTTTCTTT; CDR3 protein: CASSLSKNTEAFF
D gene: TRBD1; V gene: TRBV7-9; clone size: few; J gene: TRBJ2-5; CDR3 DNA: TGTGCCAGCAGCGATCCAGGGGGCGCGAGGGAGACCCAGTACTTC; CDR3 protein: CASSDPGGARETQYF
D gene: NA; V gene: TRBV5-1; clone size: NA; J gene: TRBJ2-5; CDR3 DNA: TGCGCCAGCGGGAGGCGTCTAGCCTCAGAGACCCAGTACTTC; CDR3 protein: CASGRRLASETQYF
D gene: NA; V gene: TRBV6-5; clone size: NA; J gene: TRBJ1-2; CDR3 DNA: TGTGCCAGCCAATCTTACACATCATATGGCTACACCTTC; CDR3 protein: CASQSYTSYGYTF
D gene: NA; V gene: TRBV7-2; clone size: few; J gene: TRBJ2-7; CDR3 DNA: TGTGCCAGCAGCCATGCTCAGGGGCCCCCCTACGAGCAGTACTTC; CDR3 protein: CASSHAQGPPYEQYF
D gene: NA; V gene: TRBV27; clone size: few; J gene: TRBJ2-6; CDR3 DNA: TGTGCCAGCAGCCAGGGGACAAGGGCCAACGTCCTGACTTTC; CDR3 protein: CASSQGTRANVLTF
D gene: TRBD2; V gene: TRBV30; clone size: NA; J gene: TRBJ2-5; CDR3 DNA: TGTGCCTGGAGTAGCGGGGGCAGTGAGACCCAGTACTTC; CDR3 protein: CAWSSGGSETQYF
D gene: TRBD2; V gene: TRBV6-5; clone size: NA; J gene: TRBJ2-5; CDR3 DNA: TGTGCCAGCAGTTACTCGGCGGGGGGCAGAGCAGAGACCCAGTACTTC; CDR3 protein: CASSYSAGGRAETQYF
D gene: TRBD1; V gene: TRBV5-8; clone size: NA; J gene: TRBJ1-1; CDR3 DNA: TGTGCCAGCAGCTTGGGGGCAGGGGGCAGGTACACTGAAGCTTTCTTT; CDR3 protein: CASSLGAGGRYTEAFF
D gene: TRBD2; V gene: TRBV6-1; clone size: few; J gene: TRBJ2-1; CDR3 DNA: TGTGCCAGCAGTCAGGGAGCGGGGGGGCCCTATGAGCAGTTCTTC; CDR3 protein: CASSQGAGGPYEQFF
D gene: NA; V gene: TRBV4-1; clone size: NA; J gene: TRBJ1-1; CDR3 DNA: TGCGCCAGCAGCAGGGGGAACACTGAAGCTTTCTTT; CDR3 protein: CASSRGNTEAFF
D gene: TRBD1; V gene: TRBV19; clone size: few; J gene: TRBJ2-3; CDR3 DNA: TGTGCCAGTAGTATCGGACAGGGGGCACGTGAAGATACGCAGTATTTT; CDR3 protein: CASSIGQGAREDTQYF
D gene: TRBD2; V gene: TRBV4-2; clone size: few; J gene: TRBJ2-7; CDR3 DNA: TGTGCCAGCAGCCAATCGGGACTAGCGGGGAACTACGAGCAGTACTTC; CDR3 protein: CASSQSGLAGNYEQYF
D gene: NA; V gene: TRBV27; clone size: NA; J gene: TRBJ1-1; CDR3 DNA: TGTGCCAGCAGTTTACGTGGGAGGACGGGGAACACTGAAGCTTTCTTT; CDR3 protein: CASSLRGRTGNTEAFF
D gene: TRBD1; V gene: TRBV19; clone size: NA; J gene: TRBJ2-7; CDR3 DNA: TGTGCCAGTAGCCCAGGGGGTTACGAGCAGTACTTC; CDR3 protein: CASSPGGYEQYF